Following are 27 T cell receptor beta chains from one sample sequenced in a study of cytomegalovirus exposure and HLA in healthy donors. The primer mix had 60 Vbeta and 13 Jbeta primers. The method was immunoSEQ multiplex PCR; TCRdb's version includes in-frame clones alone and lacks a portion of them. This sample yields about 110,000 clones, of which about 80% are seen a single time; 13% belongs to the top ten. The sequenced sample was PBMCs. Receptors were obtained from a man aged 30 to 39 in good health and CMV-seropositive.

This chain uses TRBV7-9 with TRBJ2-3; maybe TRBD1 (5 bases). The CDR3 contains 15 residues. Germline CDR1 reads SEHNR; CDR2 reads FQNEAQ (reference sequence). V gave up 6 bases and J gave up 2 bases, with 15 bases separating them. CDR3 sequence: CASSAGIGHTDTQYF. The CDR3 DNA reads TGTGCCAGCAGTGCAGGGATTGGGCACACAGATACGCAGTATTTT.

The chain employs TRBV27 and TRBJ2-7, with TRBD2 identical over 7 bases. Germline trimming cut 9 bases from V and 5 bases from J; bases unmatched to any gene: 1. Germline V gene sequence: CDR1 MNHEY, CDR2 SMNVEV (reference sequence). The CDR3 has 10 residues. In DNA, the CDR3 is TGTGCCAGGGGGAGGGACGAGCAGTACTTC. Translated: CARGRDEQYF.

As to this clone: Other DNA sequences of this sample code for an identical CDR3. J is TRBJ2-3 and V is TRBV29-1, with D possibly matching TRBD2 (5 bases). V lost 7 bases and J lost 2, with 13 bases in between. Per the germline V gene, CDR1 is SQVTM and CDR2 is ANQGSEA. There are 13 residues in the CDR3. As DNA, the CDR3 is TGCAGCGCCGCGGGCCCCCTCACAGATACGCAGTATTTT. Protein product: CSAAGPLTDTQYF.

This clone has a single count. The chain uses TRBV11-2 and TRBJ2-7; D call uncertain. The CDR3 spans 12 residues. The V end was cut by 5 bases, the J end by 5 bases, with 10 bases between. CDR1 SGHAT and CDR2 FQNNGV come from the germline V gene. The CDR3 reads CASSTSLHEQYF. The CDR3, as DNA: TGTGCCAGCAGCACCAGTCTCCACGAGCAGTACTTC.

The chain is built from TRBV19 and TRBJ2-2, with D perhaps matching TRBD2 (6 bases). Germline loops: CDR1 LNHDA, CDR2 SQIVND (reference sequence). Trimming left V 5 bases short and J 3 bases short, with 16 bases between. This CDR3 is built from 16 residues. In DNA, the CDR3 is TGTGCCAGTAGTTGGGGCCTCGGGACTTACACCGGGGAGCTGTTTTTT. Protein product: CASSWGLGTYTGELFF.

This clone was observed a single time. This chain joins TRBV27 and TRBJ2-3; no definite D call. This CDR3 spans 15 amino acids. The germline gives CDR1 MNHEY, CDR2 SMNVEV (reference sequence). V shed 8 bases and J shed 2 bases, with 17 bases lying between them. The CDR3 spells CASRFLGGVTDTQYF. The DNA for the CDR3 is TGTGCCAGCCGGTTCCTAGGCGGTGTCACAGATACGCAGTATTTT.

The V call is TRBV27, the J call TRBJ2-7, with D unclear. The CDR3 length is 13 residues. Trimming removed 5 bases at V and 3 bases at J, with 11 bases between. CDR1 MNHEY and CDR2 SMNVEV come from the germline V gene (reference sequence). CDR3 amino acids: CASSPTDNYEQYF. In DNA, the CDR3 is TGTGCCAGCAGTCCAACAGACAACTACGAGCAGTACTTC.

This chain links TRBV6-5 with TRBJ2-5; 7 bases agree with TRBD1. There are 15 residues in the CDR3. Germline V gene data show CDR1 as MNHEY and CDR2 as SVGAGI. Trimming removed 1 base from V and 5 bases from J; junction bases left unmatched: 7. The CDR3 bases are TGTGCCAGCAGTTACTTTACAGGGGTCCGGGAGACCCAGTACTTC. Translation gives CASSYFTGVRETQYF.

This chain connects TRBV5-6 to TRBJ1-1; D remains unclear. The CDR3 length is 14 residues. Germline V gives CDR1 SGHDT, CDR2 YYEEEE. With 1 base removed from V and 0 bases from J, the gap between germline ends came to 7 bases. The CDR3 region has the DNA TGTGCCAGCAGCTTGCCCGGGGTGAACACTGAAGCTTTCTTT. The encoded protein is CASSLPGVNTEAFF.

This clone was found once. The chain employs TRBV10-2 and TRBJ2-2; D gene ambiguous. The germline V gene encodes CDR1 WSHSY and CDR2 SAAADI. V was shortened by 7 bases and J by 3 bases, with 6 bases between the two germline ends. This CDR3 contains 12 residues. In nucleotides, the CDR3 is TGCGCCAGCAAGAGAGACACCGGGGAGCTGTTTTTT. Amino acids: CASKRDTGELFF.

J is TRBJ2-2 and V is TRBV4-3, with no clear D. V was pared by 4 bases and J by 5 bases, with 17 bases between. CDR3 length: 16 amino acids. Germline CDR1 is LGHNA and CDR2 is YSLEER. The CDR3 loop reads CASSLSPEARTGELFF. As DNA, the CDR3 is TGCGCCAGCAGCCTCTCCCCGGAAGCTAGAACCGGGGAGCTGTTTTTT.

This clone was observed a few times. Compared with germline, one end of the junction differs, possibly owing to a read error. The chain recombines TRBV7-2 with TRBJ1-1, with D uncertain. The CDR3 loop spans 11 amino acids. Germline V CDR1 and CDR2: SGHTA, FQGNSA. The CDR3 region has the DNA TGTGCCAGCAGCTTAGGGGCCCTTTCCCAGTTT. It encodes CASSLGALSQF.

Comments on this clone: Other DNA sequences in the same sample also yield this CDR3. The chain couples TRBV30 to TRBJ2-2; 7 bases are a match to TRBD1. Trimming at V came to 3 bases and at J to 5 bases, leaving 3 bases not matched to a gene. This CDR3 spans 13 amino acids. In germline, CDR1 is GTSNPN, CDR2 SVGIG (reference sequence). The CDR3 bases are TGTGCCTGGAGGACAGGGCAAACCGGGGAGCTGTTTTTT. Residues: CAWRTGQTGELFF.

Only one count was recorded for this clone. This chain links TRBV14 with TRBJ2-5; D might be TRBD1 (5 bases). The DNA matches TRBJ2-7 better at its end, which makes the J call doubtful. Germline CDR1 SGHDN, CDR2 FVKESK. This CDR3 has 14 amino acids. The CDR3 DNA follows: TGTGCCAGCAGCCAAGGCTCAGGGATGTACGAGCAGTACTTC. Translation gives CASSQGSGMYEQYF.

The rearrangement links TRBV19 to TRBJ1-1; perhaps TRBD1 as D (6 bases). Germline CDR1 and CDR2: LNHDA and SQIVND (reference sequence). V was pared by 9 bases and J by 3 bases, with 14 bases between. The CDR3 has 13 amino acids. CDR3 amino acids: CASQQGRDTEAFF. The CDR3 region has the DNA TGTGCCAGCCAACAGGGACGTGACACTGAAGCTTTCTTT.

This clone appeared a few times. CDR3 sequence: CASSLGTGAMNTEAFF. DNA of the CDR3: TGTGCCAGCAGCTTGGGGACAGGGGCTATGAACACTGAAGCTTTCTTT. The chain couples TRBV5-4 to TRBJ1-1; 9 positions agree with TRBD1. The V gene's germline CDR1 is SGHNT and CDR2 YYREEE (reference sequence). The CDR3 covers 16 residues. Trimming removed 0 bases from V and 0 bases from J; junction bases left unmatched: 3.

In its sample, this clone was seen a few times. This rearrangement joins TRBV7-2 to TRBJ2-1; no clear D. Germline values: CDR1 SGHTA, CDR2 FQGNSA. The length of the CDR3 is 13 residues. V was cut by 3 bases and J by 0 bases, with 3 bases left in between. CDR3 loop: CASSFSSYNEQFF. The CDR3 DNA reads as TGTGCCAGCAGCTTTAGCTCCTACAATGAGCAGTTCTTC.

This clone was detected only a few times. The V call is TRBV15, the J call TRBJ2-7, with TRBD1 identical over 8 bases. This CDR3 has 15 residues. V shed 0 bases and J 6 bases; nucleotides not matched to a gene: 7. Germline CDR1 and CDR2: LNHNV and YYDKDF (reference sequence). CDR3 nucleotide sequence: TGTGCCACCAGCAGAGACAGGGGGCGTGTTGGCGAGCAGTACTTC. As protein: CATSRDRGRVGEQYF.

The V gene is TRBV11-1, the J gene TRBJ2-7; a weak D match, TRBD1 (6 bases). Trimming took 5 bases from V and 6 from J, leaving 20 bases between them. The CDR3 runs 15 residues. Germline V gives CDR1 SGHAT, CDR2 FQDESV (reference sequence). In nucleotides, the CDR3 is TGTGCCAGCAGCCCTACAACAGGGAGTTTGGGCGAGCAGTACTTC. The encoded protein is CASSPTTGSLGEQYF.

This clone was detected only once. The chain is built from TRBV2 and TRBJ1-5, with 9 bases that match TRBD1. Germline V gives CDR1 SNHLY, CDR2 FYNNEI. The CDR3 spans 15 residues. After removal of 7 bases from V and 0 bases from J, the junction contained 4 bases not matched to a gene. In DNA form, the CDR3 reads TGTGCCAGCACCAGGACAGGGGATAGCAATCAGCCCCAGCATTTT. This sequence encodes CASTRTGDSNQPQHF.

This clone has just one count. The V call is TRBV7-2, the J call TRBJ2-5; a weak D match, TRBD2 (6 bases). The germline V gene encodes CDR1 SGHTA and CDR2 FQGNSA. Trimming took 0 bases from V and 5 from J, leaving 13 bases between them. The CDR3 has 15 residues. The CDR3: CASSLALSGGETQYF. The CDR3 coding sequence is TGTGCCAGCAGCTTAGCGCTGTCAGGAGGGGAGACCCAGTACTTC.

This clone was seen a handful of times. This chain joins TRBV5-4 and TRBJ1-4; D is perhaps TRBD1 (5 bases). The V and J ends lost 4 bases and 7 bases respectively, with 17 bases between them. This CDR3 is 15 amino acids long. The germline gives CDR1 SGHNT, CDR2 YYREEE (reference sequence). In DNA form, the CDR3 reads TGTGCCAGCAGCCCTGGAGGGACGGGGTCTGAAAAACTGTTTTTT. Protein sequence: CASSPGGTGSEKLFF.

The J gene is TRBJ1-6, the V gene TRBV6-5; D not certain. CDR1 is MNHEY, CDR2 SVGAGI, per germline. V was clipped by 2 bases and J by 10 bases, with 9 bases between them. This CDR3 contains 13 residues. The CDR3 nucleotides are TGTGCCAGCAGTTACGAGGGCAACTCACCCCTCCACTTT. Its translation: CASSYEGNSPLHF.

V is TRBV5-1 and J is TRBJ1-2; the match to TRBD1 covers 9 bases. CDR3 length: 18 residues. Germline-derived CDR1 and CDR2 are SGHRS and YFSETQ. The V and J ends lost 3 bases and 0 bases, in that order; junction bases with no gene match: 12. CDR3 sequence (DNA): TGCGCCAGCAGCTCCGGGACAGGGACTCGTTCAGCTAACTATGGCTACACCTTC. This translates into CASSSGTGTRSANYGYTF.

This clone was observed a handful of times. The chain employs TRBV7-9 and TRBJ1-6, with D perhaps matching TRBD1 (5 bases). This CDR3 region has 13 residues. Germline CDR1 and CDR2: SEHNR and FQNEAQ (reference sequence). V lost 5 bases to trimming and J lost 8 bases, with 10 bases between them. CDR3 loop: CASSLSTDSPLHF. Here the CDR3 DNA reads TGTGCCAGCAGCCTTTCGACAGATTCACCCCTCCACTTT.

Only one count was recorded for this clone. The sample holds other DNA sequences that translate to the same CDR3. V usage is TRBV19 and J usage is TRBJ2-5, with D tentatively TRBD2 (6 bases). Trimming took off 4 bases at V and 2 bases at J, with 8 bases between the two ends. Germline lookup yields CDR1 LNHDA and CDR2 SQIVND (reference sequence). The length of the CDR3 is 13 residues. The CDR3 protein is CASSRGLQETQYF. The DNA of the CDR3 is TGTGCCAGTAGTAGGGGACTGCAAGAGACCCAGTACTTC.

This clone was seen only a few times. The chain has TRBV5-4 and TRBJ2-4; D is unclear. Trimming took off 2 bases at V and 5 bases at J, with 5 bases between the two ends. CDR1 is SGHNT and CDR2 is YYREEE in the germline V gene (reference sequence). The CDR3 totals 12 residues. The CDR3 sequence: CASSFRENIQYF. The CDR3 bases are TGTGCCAGCAGCTTCCGGGAAAACATTCAGTACTTC. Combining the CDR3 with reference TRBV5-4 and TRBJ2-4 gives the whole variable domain ETGVTQSPTHLIKTRGQQVTLRCSSQSGHNTVSWYQQALGQGPQFIFQYYREEENGRGNFPPRFSGLQFPNYSSELNVNALELDDSALYLCASSFRENIQYFGAGTRLSVL.